Given below is one T cell receptor (beta chain) in context. Expressed TCRB transcripts got sequenced, as all isolated RNA was reverse transcribed. Assay used: immunoSEQ multiplex PCR; TCRdb lists only in-frame clones, some missing. The sample lists around 170,000 clones, approximately 9% occurring once. This record comes from a study of beta chain features in type 1 diabetes. Study-level background: The study examined some 110,000,000 sorted cells across all samples.

Populations obtained by sorting all exceeded 95% purity. The V and J ends lost 7 bases and 4 bases, in that order; junction bases with no gene match: 2. The CDR3 sequence is 12 residues long. The germline gives CDR1 SGHVS, CDR2 FQNEAQ. The genes are TRBV7-8 and TRBJ2-3; TRBD1 agrees at 7 bases. The receptor was derived from a woman under 30 in good health. Material for sequencing was central memory CD4+ T cells from blood. This CDR3 reads CASTQGADTQYF. The CDR3 DNA is TGTGCCAGCACGCAGGGGGCAGATACGCAGTATTTT.